This TCR beta chain was obtained from a study of T cell responses to AZD1222 COVID-19 vaccine. Measured with immunoSEQ multiplex PCR; TCRdb has only the in-frame clones, and not every one. The table has roughly 100,000 clones, 92% seen once. This clone was seen only once. Its target is unknown. The germline V and J ends were trimmed by 4 bases and 5 bases, with 21 bases remaining between them. Germline-derived CDR1 and CDR2 are SGHNT and YYREEE (reference sequence). There are 16 residues in the CDR3. Overall study findings and caveats: Across spike, vaccine-associated CD4 TCRs were found, dominant at 160-218 and 743-854. Of the AZD1222 recipients, only 5 to 7 were seropositive at baseline. Donors were mostly white British, more females; clonal diversity possibly underestimated.

The origin of this receptor is an adult in good health. The J gene is TRBJ2-5, the V gene TRBV5-4; D remains ambiguous. The sample consisted of peripheral blood, taken on day 0 of AZD1222 vaccination. CDR3 coding DNA: TGTGCCAGCAGCCCCGGAAGTACTCCCTTGATTGAGACCCAGTACTTC. It codes for CASSPGSTPLIETQYF.